A selection of T cell receptor beta chains follows, all from one sample in a study of T cells in narcolepsy. Using immunoSEQ multiplex PCR, the repertoire was profiled, and TCRdb retains in-frame clones only, with some absent. Of some 29,000 clones listed, roughly 86% were seen once; the top ten hold about 0.9%. Source material: memory (CD45RA-) CD4+ T cells from blood. The receptor set was obtained from a human donor in good health. CDR3s include the opening cysteine and the closing phenylalanine or tryptophan. A D gene is named only where the DNA matches it firmly. Clone size is not always given. Where it is, it says once, few, many or a class for expanded clones.

CDR3 length	D gene	clone size	V gene	J gene	CDR3 DNA	CDR3 protein
14	.	.	TRBV4-2	TRBJ1-1	TGTGCCAGCAGCCAGGAACAGGGAAAGGTCCAGGCTTTCTTT	CASSQEQGKVQAFF
15	.	.	TRBV30	TRBJ2-6	TGTGCCTGGAGTCCGGGAAACTCTGGGGCCAACGTCCTGACTTTC	CAWSPGNSGANVLTF
14	.	.	TRBV5-1	TRBJ1-1	TGCGCCAGCAGCTTGTCCACAGTCTTCACTGAAGCTTTCTTT	CASSLSTVFTEAFF
15	.	.	TRBV7-8	TRBJ2-5	TGTGCCAGCAGCATCTACCCGACTCTCAAAGAGACCCAGTACTTC	CASSIYPTLKETQYF
12	.	few	TRBV7-2	TRBJ1-5	TGTGCCAGCAGCTTAAATAATCAGCCCCAGCATTTT	CASSLNNQPQHF
13	TRBD1	.	TRBV5-1	TRBJ1-1	TGCGCCAGCCGACCAACAGGGGACACTGAAGCTTTCTTT	CASRPTGDTEAFF
16	.	once	TRBV11-2	TRBJ1-4	TGTGCCAGCAGCCCCACGGACCTAGGGGGTCGTGAAAAACTGTTTTTT	CASSPTDLGGREKLFF
17	TRBD1	.	TRBV2	TRBJ2-7	TGTGCCAGCAGTCAGCCCGGGGACAGGCGAGATAAGTACGAGCAGTACTTC	CASSQPGDRRDKYEQYF
13	TRBD2	.	TRBV11-2	TRBJ2-2	TGTGCCAGCAGCGTTAGCGGGAGCGGGGAGCTGTTTTTT	CASSVSGSGELFF
17	TRBD2	.	TRBV2	TRBJ2-7	TGTGCCAGCACTTGGAACGCCCCCGGGACTAGCGGGGACGAGCAGTACTTC	CASTWNAPGTSGDEQYF
16	.	.	TRBV28	TRBJ1-2	TGTGCCAGCAGTTTATTCAGGCAGGGGCCTAACTATGGCTACACCTTC	CASSLFRQGPNYGYTF
13	.	once	TRBV25-1	TRBJ2-1	TGTGCCAGCAGTGGGAGGGTGGGCAATGAGCAGTTCTTC	CASSGRVGNEQFF
14	.	once	TRBV6-1	TRBJ1-1	TGTGCCAGCAGTCGGACAATCTCTAACACTGAAGCTTTCTTT	CASSRTISNTEAFF
13	.	.	TRBV30	TRBJ2-7	TGTGCCTGGAGGGTGGGGGGGCGTTACGAGCAGTACTTC	CAWRVGGRYEQYF
15	.	.	TRBV2	TRBJ2-5	TGTGCCAGCAGTGAAGCAAGGGGAGAGCTGTCGGTGCAGTACTTC	CASSEARGELSVQYF
13	.	.	TRBV4-3	TRBJ1-2	TGCGCCAGCAGCCAAGATGCAGTCTTAGGCTACACCTTC	CASSQDAVLGYTF
13	.	.	TRBV18	TRBJ1-1	TGTGCCAGCTCACTCACAGGGTGGTTTGAAGCTTTCTTT	CASSLTGWFEAFF
14	TRBD2	.	TRBV6-5	TRBJ2-5	TGTGCCAGCAGTTACTCCGGGGGGCAAGAGACCCAGTACTTC	CASSYSGGQETQYF
14	.	.	TRBV5-5	TRBJ1-3	TGTGCCAGTACAAACAGGGCCCCTGGAAACACCATATATTTT	CASTNRAPGNTIYF
16	.	.	TRBV9	TRBJ2-7	TGTGCCAGCAGCGTAGCTTCCTTCGGGGCTCCTGTCGAGCAGTACTTC	CASSVASFGAPVEQYF
15	.	.	TRBV19	TRBJ1-1	TGTGCCAGTAGTATATTCCTGACAGTGAACACTGAAGCTTTCTTT	CASSIFLTVNTEAFF
18	TRBD1	.	TRBV19	TRBJ1-2	TGTGCCAGTAGTATTCAAATAAGGGGGCGAATATCTAACTATGGCTACACCTTC	CASSIQIRGRISNYGYTF